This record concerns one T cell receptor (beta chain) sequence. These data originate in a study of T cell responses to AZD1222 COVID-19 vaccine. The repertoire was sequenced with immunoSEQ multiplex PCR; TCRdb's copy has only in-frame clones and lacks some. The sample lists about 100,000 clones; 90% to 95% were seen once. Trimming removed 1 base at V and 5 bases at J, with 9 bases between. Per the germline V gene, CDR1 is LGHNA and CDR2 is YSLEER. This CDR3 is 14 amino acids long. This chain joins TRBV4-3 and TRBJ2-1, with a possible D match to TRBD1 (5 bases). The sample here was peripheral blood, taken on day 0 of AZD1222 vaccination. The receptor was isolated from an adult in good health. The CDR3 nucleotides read TGCGCCAGCAGCCAAGTCGCAGGGAACAATGAGCAGTTCTTC. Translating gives CASSQVAGNNEQFF.